This record looks at one T cell receptor (beta chain) sequence and its context. The antigen remains unidentified. There are 13 residues in the CDR3. Germline V lookup: CDR1 SQVTM, CDR2 ANQGSEA. V lost 5 bases and J 3 bases, leaving 11 bases between the germline ends. This sample was taken from a study of PD-1 blockade in classical Hodgkin lymphoma. Study details: It was nivolumab at 3 mg/kg, given intravenously every 2 weeks, that patients received. General study findings and limits: Patients newly diagnosed and complete responders had comparable baseline diversity. The repertoire differences lack a defined cause, possibly disease activity or prior therapy.

Relapse was seen in all patients after autologous stem cell transplantation, and brentuximab vedotin exposure was variable. Complete response, partial response or progressive disease were the best responses. Data came from immunoSEQ multiplex PCR; TCRdb stores just in-frame clones and leaves some out. In the table there are nearly 55,000 clones, roughly 80% of which are singletons. The source is a human donor with classical Hodgkin lymphoma. The sequences come from peripheral blood mononuclear cells (PBMCs), collected at baseline. The rearrangement links TRBV29-1 to TRBJ1-5; no clear D gene. The CDR3 DNA reads as TGCAGCGTTAGCACAGCTCTCAATCAGCCCCAGCATTTT. Amino acid sequence: CSVSTALNQPQHF.